Sequencing of this T cell receptor beta chain was carried out in a study of response to subunit inactivated influenza vaccine. With regard to this clonotype: Its antigen is not known. The junction and the germline gene differ at one end; a read error may be behind it.

One entry per CDR3 protein, called by TCRdb with MiXCR from the RT-PCR reads. The sample lists about 800,000 distinct CDR3 sequences, approximately 22% occurring once. Findings and limits, study-wide: That few new T cells are recruited by each seasonal influenza vaccination was the authors' suggestion.

The germline V gene has CDR1 SQVTM and CDR2 ANQGSEA. This CDR3 is 14 amino acids long. The sample here was PBMCs from blood, taken 5 days after vaccination. This clonotype was obtained from a man aged 50 or older who received an inactivated influenza vaccine. The rearrangement joins TRBV29-1 to TRBJ1-1; D might be TRBD1 (6 bases). In DNA form, the CDR3 reads TGCAGCGTTCTGAAGGGGGGGCCTAACACTGAAGCTTCCTTT. It specifies CSVLKGGPNTEASF.